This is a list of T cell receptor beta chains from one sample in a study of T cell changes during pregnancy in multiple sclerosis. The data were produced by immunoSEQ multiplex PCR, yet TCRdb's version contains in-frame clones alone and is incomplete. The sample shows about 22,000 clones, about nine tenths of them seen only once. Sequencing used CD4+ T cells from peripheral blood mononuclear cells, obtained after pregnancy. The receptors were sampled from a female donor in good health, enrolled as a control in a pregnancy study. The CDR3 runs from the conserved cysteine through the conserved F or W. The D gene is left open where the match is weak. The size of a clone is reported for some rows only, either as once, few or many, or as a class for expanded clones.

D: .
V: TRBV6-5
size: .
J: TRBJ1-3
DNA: TGTGCCAGCAGCCCATCAAATTCTGGAAACACCATATATTTT
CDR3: CASSPSNSGNTIYF

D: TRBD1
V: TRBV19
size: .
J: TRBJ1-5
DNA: TGTGCCACTACTGACAGGGCGTCGAATCAGCCCCAGCATTTT
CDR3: CATTDRASNQPQHF

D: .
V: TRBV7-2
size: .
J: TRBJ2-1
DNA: TGTGCCAGCAGCTTTCGCGGGGCTAGCCCCGGTAATGAGCAGTTCTTC
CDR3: CASSFRGASPGNEQFF

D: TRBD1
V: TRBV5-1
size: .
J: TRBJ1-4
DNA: TGCGCCAGCAGCTTGACAGGGGTGCAGGAAAAACTGTTTTTT
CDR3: CASSLTGVQEKLFF

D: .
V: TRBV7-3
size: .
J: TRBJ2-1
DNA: TGTGCCAGCAGCCCCATTCCGGGAAGTTCCTACAATGAGCAGTTCTTC
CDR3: CASSPIPGSSYNEQFF

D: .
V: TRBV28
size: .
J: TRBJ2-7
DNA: TGTGCCAGCAGCACATCTAGGCAGCTACACGAGCAGTACTTC
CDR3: CASSTSRQLHEQYF

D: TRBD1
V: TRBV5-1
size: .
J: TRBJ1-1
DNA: TGCGCCAGCCATCTACAGGGGTTGAACACTGAAGCTTTCTTT
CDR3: CASHLQGLNTEAFF

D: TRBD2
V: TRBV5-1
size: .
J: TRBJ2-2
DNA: TGCGCCAGCAGCTTGTTAGCGGGGAACTTTTACGGGGAGCTGTTTTTT
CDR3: CASSLLAGNFYGELFF

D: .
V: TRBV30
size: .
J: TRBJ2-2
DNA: TGTGCCTCGACGTCCGGGGGAGGTACCGGGGAGCTGTTTTTT
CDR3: CASTSGGGTGELFF

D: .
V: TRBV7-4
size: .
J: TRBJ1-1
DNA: TGTGCCAGCAGCTTATTGGGCAGGGGGAACACTGAAGCTTTCTTT
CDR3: CASSLLGRGNTEAFF

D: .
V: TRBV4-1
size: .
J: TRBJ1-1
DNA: TGCGCCAGCAGCCAAGAAACAGGGACCGTGAACACTGAAGCTTTCTTT
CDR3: CASSQETGTVNTEAFF

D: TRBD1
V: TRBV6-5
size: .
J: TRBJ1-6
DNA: TGTGCCAGCAGTCAGGGGGCAGATTCACCCCTCCACTTT
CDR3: CASSQGADSPLHF

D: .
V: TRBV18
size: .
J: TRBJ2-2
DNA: TGTGCCAGCTCAGCTAGCGAGAACACCGGGGAGCTGTTTTTT
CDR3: CASSASENTGELFF

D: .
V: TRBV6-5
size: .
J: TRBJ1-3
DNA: TGTGCCAGCCTAAACCGGGACACCATATATTTT
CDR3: CASLNRDTIYF

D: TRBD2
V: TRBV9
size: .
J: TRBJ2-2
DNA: TGTGCCAGCAGCCCCCAGGAGTGGGAGGGCCTCGCCGGGGAGCTGTTTTTT
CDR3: CASSPQEWEGLAGELFF

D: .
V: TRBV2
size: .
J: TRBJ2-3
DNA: TGTGCCAGCAGCCGGGAGAGCACAGATACGCAGTATTTT
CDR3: CASSRESTDTQYF

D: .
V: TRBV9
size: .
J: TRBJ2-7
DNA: TGTGCCAGCAGCGTAGACCCTCAGTATGGGAGATACGAGCAGTACTTC
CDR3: CASSVDPQYGRYEQYF

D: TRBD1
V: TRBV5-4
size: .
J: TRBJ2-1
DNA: TGTGCCAGCAGCTCCACAGGGGGCGTCTCCAATGAGCAGTTCTTC
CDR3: CASSSTGGVSNEQFF

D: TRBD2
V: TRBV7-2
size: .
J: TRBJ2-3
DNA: TGTGCCAGCAGCGACCAACCGGGACTAGCGTCAGATACGCAGTATTTT
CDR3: CASSDQPGLASDTQYF

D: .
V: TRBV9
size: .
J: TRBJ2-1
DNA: TGTGCCAGCAGCCCTCAGACTAGTATATCGGAGCAGTTCTTC
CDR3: CASSPQTSISEQFF

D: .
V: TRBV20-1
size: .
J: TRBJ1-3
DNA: TGCAGTGCCCCCAGGGGAAACACCATATATTTT
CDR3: CSAPRGNTIYF

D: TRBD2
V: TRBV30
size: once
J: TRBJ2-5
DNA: TGTGCCTGGAGTGTACGGCTAGCGGTCGGTGAGACCCAGTACTTC
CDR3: CAWSVRLAVGETQYF

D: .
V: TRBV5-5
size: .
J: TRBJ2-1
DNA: TGTGCCAGCAGCTTGGGGACTCGTGAGCAGTTCTTC
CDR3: CASSLGTREQFF

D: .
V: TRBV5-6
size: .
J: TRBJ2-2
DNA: TGTGCCAGCAGCTCCCTAGAAACCGGGGAGCTGTTTTTT
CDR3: CASSSLETGELFF

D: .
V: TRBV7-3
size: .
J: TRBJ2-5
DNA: TGTGCCAGCAGCCCCACGTCCACTGGAGAGACCCAGTACTTC
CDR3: CASSPTSTGETQYF

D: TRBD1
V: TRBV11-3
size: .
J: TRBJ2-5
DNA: TGTGCCAGCAGCATGGGACAGGGTGTATCCCAGTACTTC
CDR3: CASSMGQGVSQYF

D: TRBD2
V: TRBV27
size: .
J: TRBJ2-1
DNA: TGTGCCAGCAGTCCCCATCGGACTAGCGGGGGGTTTAATGAGCAGTTCTTC
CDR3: CASSPHRTSGGFNEQFF

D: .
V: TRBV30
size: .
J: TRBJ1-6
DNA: TGTGCCTGGACCTGGGGAAGGGGCTCCTATAATTCACCCCTCCACTTT
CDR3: CAWTWGRGSYNSPLHF

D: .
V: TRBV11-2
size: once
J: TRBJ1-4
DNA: TGTGCCAGCAGCCGAACGGGGAATGAAAAACTGTTTTTT
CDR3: CASSRTGNEKLFF

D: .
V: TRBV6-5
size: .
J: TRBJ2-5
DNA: TGTGCCAGCAGTCTAAACCCAGAGACCCAGTACTTC
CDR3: CASSLNPETQYF

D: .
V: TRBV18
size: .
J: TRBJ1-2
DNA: TGTGCCAGCTCACCACCGGCGACAGCGATTAGCTATGGCTACACCTTC
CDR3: CASSPPATAISYGYTF

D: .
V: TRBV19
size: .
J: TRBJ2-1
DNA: TGTGCCAGTAAGCCTAGCGCGAGCTCCTACAATGAGCAGTTCTTC
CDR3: CASKPSASSYNEQFF

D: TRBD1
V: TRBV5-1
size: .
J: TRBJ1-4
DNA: TGCGCCAGCAGCTTGGGACAGGGGAATGAAAAACTGTTTTTT
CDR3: CASSLGQGNEKLFF

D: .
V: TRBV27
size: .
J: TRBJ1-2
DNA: TGTGCCAGCAGTCTCCGGGGGACTAACTATGGCTACACCTTC
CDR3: CASSLRGTNYGYTF

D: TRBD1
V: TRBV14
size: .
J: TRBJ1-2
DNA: TGTGCCAGCAGCCAGGGGACAGGGGGCCATGGCTACACCTTC
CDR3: CASSQGTGGHGYTF

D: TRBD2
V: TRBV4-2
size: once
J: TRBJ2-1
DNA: TGTGCCAGCAGCCAGGTAGCGGGAGTCAATGAGCAGTTCTTC
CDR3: CASSQVAGVNEQFF

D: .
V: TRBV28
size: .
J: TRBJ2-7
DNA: TGTGCCAGCAGTTTATGGGTCCGATCTAGAGACTACGAGCAGTACTTC
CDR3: CASSLWVRSRDYEQYF

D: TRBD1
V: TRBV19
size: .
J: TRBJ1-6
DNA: TGTGCCAGTAGTACCCTACACACAGGGGCCGATTCACCCCTCCACTTT
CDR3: CASSTLHTGADSPLHF

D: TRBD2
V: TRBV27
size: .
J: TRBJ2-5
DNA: TGTGCCAGCAGTTCTAGCGGGAGGGAGACCCAGTACTTC
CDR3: CASSSSGRETQYF

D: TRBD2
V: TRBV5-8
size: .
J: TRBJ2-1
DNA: TGTGCCAGCAGTCACAGACTAGCGGGACTCAATGAGCAGTTCTTC
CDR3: CASSHRLAGLNEQFF

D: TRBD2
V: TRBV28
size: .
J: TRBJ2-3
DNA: TGTGCCAGCAGTTCGCACGGGGGGGAGAACACAGATACGCAGTATTTT
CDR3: CASSSHGGENTDTQYF

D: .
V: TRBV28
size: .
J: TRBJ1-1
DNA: TGTGCCAGCAGTCCCTCAAACAGGGAGAACACTGAAGCTTTCTTT
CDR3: CASSPSNRENTEAFF

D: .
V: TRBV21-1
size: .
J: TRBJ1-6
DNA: TGTGCCAGCAGTGCTGTTAGTACAGAGCATTCACCCCTCCACTTT
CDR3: CASSAVSTEHSPLHF

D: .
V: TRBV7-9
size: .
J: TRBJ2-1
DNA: TGTGCCAGCAGCTTAGCGCTAGGAGGCTACAATGAGCAGTTCTTC
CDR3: CASSLALGGYNEQFF

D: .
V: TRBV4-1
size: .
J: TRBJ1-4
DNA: TGCGCCAGCAGCCAATTCAGCCTCGGCAGAGTCCTGGCGGCTAATGAAAAACTGTTTTTT
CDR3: CASSQFSLGRVLAANEKLFF